The T cell receptor beta chain under discussion was sequenced for a study of tumor-infiltrating lymphocytes in localized non-small cell lung cancer. TCRdb's table, derived via immunoSEQ multiplex PCR, lists solely in-frame clones and lacks some. In the table there are about 24,000 clones, roughly two thirds of which are singletons. The sequenced sample was lung tumor tissue. This clonotype was sampled from a human donor with non-small cell lung cancer.

The chain's CDR3 is CAWGDSNTGELFF. As DNA, the CDR3 is TGTGCCTGGGGGGACAGCAACACCGGGGAGCTGTTTTTT. The chain recombines TRBV30 with TRBJ2-2; TRBD1 agrees at 7 bases. The CDR3 is 13 amino acids. V trimming: 5 bases; J trimming: 2 bases; junction bases outside the gene matches: 2. CDR1 is GTSNPN and CDR2 is SVGIG in the germline V gene (reference sequence). The full variable domain, its missing parts supplied by reference TRBV30 and TRBJ2-2, is SQTIHQWPATLVQPVGSPLSLECTVEGTSNPNLYWYRQAAGRGLQLLFYSVGIGQISSEVPQNLSASRPQDRQFILSSKKLLLSDSGFYLCAWGDSNTGELFFGEGSRLTVL.